These T cell receptor beta chains were read from a single sample in a study of T-cell memory formation after mild COVID-19. MiXCR was run by TCRdb on the 5' RACE reads, yielding one entry per CDR3 protein. The repertoire holds around 500,000 distinct CDR3 sequences, with 18% as singletons. The source material was PBMCs or a T cell subset sorted from them (not recorded which). These receptors were taken from an adult woman who had mild COVID-19 (a few samples of this study predate the infection). Cell type and time point are not known. The CDR3 runs from the conserved cysteine through the conserved F or W. A D gene is named only where the DNA matches it firmly. Not every row has a clone size; where given, it reads once, few, many or a size class.

clone size: once; V gene: TRBV29-1; D gene: -; J gene: TRBJ2-1; CDR3 protein: CSVGQPPYNEQFF; CDR3 DNA: TGCAGCGTTGGACAGCCGCCCTACAATGAGCAGTTCTTC
clone size: few; V gene: TRBV7-2; D gene: TRBD1; J gene: TRBJ2-5; CDR3 protein: CASSSPGQYPQETQYF; CDR3 DNA: TGTGCCAGCAGCTCGCCGGGACAGTACCCCCAAGAGACCCAGTACTTC
clone size: -; V gene: TRBV6-5; D gene: -; J gene: TRBJ2-2; CDR3 protein: CASSYSYRTGELFF; CDR3 DNA: TGTGCCAGCAGTTACTCGTATCGCACCGGGGAGCTGTTTTTT
clone size: -; V gene: TRBV5-8; D gene: TRBD1; J gene: TRBJ2-5; CDR3 protein: CASSAPTGILQETQYF; CDR3 DNA: TGTGCCAGCAGCGCACCGACAGGGATACTACAAGAGACCCAGTACTTC
clone size: few; V gene: TRBV12-3/TRBV12-4; D gene: TRBD2; J gene: TRBJ2-7; CDR3 protein: CASRRTSGAYEQYF; CDR3 DNA: TGTGCCAGCAGACGGACTAGCGGGGCCTACGAGCAGTACTTC
clone size: -; V gene: TRBV4-1; D gene: -; J gene: TRBJ2-1; CDR3 protein: CASSQTEGSSYNEQFF; CDR3 DNA: TGCGCCAGCAGCCAAACGGAGGGAAGCTCCTACAATGAGCAGTTCTTC
clone size: -; V gene: TRBV7-6; D gene: -; J gene: TRBJ2-3; CDR3 protein: CASSLGGSITDTQYF; CDR3 DNA: TGTGCCAGCAGCTTAGGGGGGTCAATCACAGATACGCAGTATTTT
clone size: -; V gene: TRBV7-9; D gene: -; J gene: TRBJ1-1; CDR3 protein: CASSLYGENTEAFF; CDR3 DNA: TGTGCCAGCAGCTTATATGGAGAGAACACTGAAGCTTTCTTT
clone size: many; V gene: TRBV7-8; D gene: -; J gene: TRBJ1-1; CDR3 protein: CASSSIKLGRMNTEAFF; CDR3 DNA: TGTGCCAGCAGTTCCATTAAGCTCGGACGGATGAACACTGAAGCTTTCTTT
clone size: many; V gene: TRBV4-3; D gene: -; J gene: TRBJ2-1; CDR3 protein: CASSQPDRMGQFF; CDR3 DNA: TGCGCCAGCAGCCAACCCGACAGGATGGGGCAGTTCTTC
clone size: few; V gene: TRBV20-1; D gene: -; J gene: TRBJ2-3; CDR3 protein: CSAIATDTQYF; CDR3 DNA: TGCAGTGCTATCGCCACAGATACGCAGTATTTT
clone size: many; V gene: TRBV5-1; D gene: -; J gene: TRBJ2-3; CDR3 protein: CASTSGTLTDTQYF; CDR3 DNA: TGCGCCAGCACATCTGGGACCCTCACAGATACGCAGTATTTT
clone size: few; V gene: TRBV6-5; D gene: TRBD2; J gene: TRBJ2-5; CDR3 protein: CASSYSVAGGKETQYF; CDR3 DNA: TGTGCCAGCAGTTACTCGGTAGCGGGGGGGAAGGAGACCCAGTACTTC
clone size: many; V gene: TRBV7-3; D gene: -; J gene: TRBJ1-5; CDR3 protein: CASSSRGGQPQHF; CDR3 DNA: TGTGCCAGCAGCTCCCGGGGGGGACAGCCCCAGCATTTT
clone size: -; V gene: TRBV7-9; D gene: -; J gene: TRBJ2-1; CDR3 protein: CASRPPLDPQNEQFF; CDR3 DNA: TGTGCCAGCAGGCCCCCCTTAGACCCCCAGAATGAGCAGTTCTTC
clone size: few; V gene: TRBV3-1; D gene: -; J gene: TRBJ2-1; CDR3 protein: CASSPLEGPYNEQFF; CDR3 DNA: TGTGCCAGCAGCCCGTTGGAGGGGCCCTACAATGAGCAGTTCTTC
clone size: -; V gene: TRBV12-5; D gene: TRBD1; J gene: TRBJ2-7; CDR3 protein: CASGLAVGQGTGEQYF; CDR3 DNA: TGTGCTAGTGGTTTGGCCGTAGGACAGGGGACGGGGGAGCAGTACTTC
clone size: few; V gene: TRBV6-5; D gene: -; J gene: TRBJ2-3; CDR3 protein: CASSRVGGTDTQYF; CDR3 DNA: TGTGCCAGCAGCCGCGTGGGGGGCACAGATACGCAGTATTTT
clone size: -; V gene: TRBV29-1; D gene: -; J gene: TRBJ2-5; CDR3 protein: CSVGNRQETQYF; CDR3 DNA: TGCAGCGTTGGGAACAGACAAGAGACCCAGTACTTC
clone size: -; V gene: TRBV3-1; D gene: -; J gene: TRBJ1-1; CDR3 protein: CASHKTTGRRTFF; CDR3 DNA: TGTGCCAGCCACAAGACTACGGGTCGGAGGACTTTCTTT
clone size: few; V gene: TRBV12-3/TRBV12-4; D gene: -; J gene: TRBJ1-5; CDR3 protein: CASTQGGEGQPQHF; CDR3 DNA: TGTGCCAGCACCCAAGGAGGGGAAGGTCAGCCCCAGCATTTT
clone size: few; V gene: TRBV24-1; D gene: -; J gene: TRBJ1-2; CDR3 protein: CATMDAGSGYTF; CDR3 DNA: TGTGCCACAATGGATGCTGGGAGCGGCTACACCTTC
clone size: few; V gene: TRBV7-3; D gene: -; J gene: TRBJ1-1; CDR3 protein: CASSRVRGAEAFF; CDR3 DNA: TGTGCCAGCAGCAGGGTCCGGGGCGCTGAAGCTTTCTTT
clone size: few; V gene: TRBV20-1; D gene: -; J gene: TRBJ1-4; CDR3 protein: CSARDRGQAYEKLFF; CDR3 DNA: TGCAGTGCTAGAGATCGGGGGCAGGCCTACGAAAAACTGTTTTTT
clone size: few; V gene: TRBV29-1; D gene: -; J gene: TRBJ1-2; CDR3 protein: CSVAGDYGYTF; CDR3 DNA: TGCAGCGTGGCGGGGGATTATGGCTACACCTTC
clone size: few; V gene: TRBV4-3; D gene: -; J gene: TRBJ2-4; CDR3 protein: CASSQDLGGREYF; CDR3 DNA: TGCGCCAGCAGCCAAGATCTTGGGGGGCGAGAGTACTTC
clone size: few; V gene: TRBV7-3; D gene: TRBD2; J gene: TRBJ2-3; CDR3 protein: CASSSGLADASTDTQYF; CDR3 DNA: TGTGCCAGCAGCTCCGGACTAGCGGATGCTAGCACAGATACGCAGTATTTT
clone size: few; V gene: TRBV7-2; D gene: -; J gene: TRBJ2-7; CDR3 protein: CASSFWPGLNYEQYF; CDR3 DNA: TGTGCCAGCAGCTTTTGGCCAGGGCTCAACTACGAGCAGTACTTC
clone size: -; V gene: TRBV20-1; D gene: -; J gene: TRBJ1-1; CDR3 protein: CSAQIEGAHTEAFF; CDR3 DNA: TGCAGTGCCCAGATTGAAGGGGCTCACACTGAAGCTTTCTTT
clone size: few; V gene: TRBV20-1; D gene: TRBD2; J gene: TRBJ2-3; CDR3 protein: CSARDDGTSSTDTQYF; CDR3 DNA: TGCAGTGCTAGAGACGATGGGACTAGCAGCACAGATACGCAGTATTTT
clone size: many; V gene: TRBV7-3; D gene: -; J gene: TRBJ2-3; CDR3 protein: CASSPHTGRADTQYF; CDR3 DNA: TGTGCCAGCAGCCCCCACACGGGAAGGGCAGATACGCAGTATTTT
clone size: few; V gene: TRBV7-9; D gene: -; J gene: TRBJ2-1; CDR3 protein: CASSSTQTGSSYNEQFF; CDR3 DNA: TGTGCCAGCAGCTCAACTCAAACAGGGAGCTCCTACAATGAGCAGTTCTTC
clone size: -; V gene: TRBV5-1; D gene: -; J gene: TRBJ2-6; CDR3 protein: CATTSSGANVLTF; CDR3 DNA: TGCGCCACCACGAGCTCTGGGGCCAACGTCCTGACTTTC
clone size: few; V gene: TRBV29-1; D gene: -; J gene: TRBJ2-5; CDR3 protein: CSVKAGDGETQYF; CDR3 DNA: TGCAGCGTCAAGGCAGGGGATGGGGAGACCCAGTACTTC
clone size: -; V gene: TRBV20-1; D gene: -; J gene: TRBJ1-1; CDR3 protein: CSAREAGYTEAFF; CDR3 DNA: TGCAGTGCTAGAGAGGCAGGGTACACTGAAGCTTTCTTT
clone size: few; V gene: TRBV9; D gene: TRBD2; J gene: TRBJ2-3; CDR3 protein: CASSGGTSGTDTQYF; CDR3 DNA: TGTGCCAGCAGCGGGGGGACTAGCGGCACAGATACGCAGTATTTT
clone size: -; V gene: TRBV30; D gene: -; J gene: TRBJ1-2; CDR3 protein: CAFLHYGYTF; CDR3 DNA: TGTGCCTTTCTTCACTATGGCTACACCTTC
clone size: few; V gene: TRBV29-1; D gene: TRBD1; J gene: TRBJ2-4; CDR3 protein: CSVQGVLAKNIQYF; CDR3 DNA: TGCAGCGTACAGGGGGTCCTAGCCAAAAACATTCAGTACTTC
clone size: many; V gene: TRBV7-2; D gene: -; J gene: TRBJ2-7; CDR3 protein: CASSLGGSVFEQYF; CDR3 DNA: TGTGCCAGCAGCTTAGGAGGTTCGGTTTTTGAGCAGTACTTC
clone size: many; V gene: TRBV12-3/TRBV12-4; D gene: -; J gene: TRBJ2-1; CDR3 protein: CASSLALSYNEQFF; CDR3 DNA: TGTGCCAGCAGTTTAGCCCTTTCCTACAATGAGCAGTTCTTC
clone size: few; V gene: TRBV18; D gene: -; J gene: TRBJ2-7; CDR3 protein: CASSPPSQTYEQYF; CDR3 DNA: TGTGCCAGCTCACCACCGTCCCAGACCTACGAGCAGTACTTC
clone size: few; V gene: TRBV9; D gene: -; J gene: TRBJ2-5; CDR3 protein: CASSFHGQTQETQYF; CDR3 DNA: TGTGCCAGCAGCTTCCACGGACAGACCCAAGAGACCCAGTACTTC